This T cell receptor (beta chain) was recovered during a study of blood T cell repertoires in COVID-19 (dated by TCRdb to about 2020). Regarding the study in general: Samples from collaborators originated in the United States, Italy and Spain and spanned both the acute and convalescent phases of COVID-19. The prospective study material was composed of cDNA or gDNA derived from T cells, B-cell-depleted T cells, or PBMCs. Subjects who had been exposed to COVID-19, were actively infected with it, or had recovered from it provided the deeply sampled blood TCRbeta repertoires that made up the dataset. Nearly every sample came with metadata listing a de-identified subject ID, COVID-19 status, age in years and sex. The samples were drawn from the first 160 participants of the ongoing ImmuneRACE study and from more than 1,000 subjects provided by 6 global collaborators. Where HLA class I and class II types were available, the types were taken from metadata supplied by the sample provider, not from assay-based typing. The repertoires were released in a freely available public database meant as a resource for research on the immune response to SARS-CoV-2. Overall study outcomes, separate from this receptor: How much clinical and demographic metadata was included differed by source and by participant, and the metadata was provided uncurated.

Enrolling through a virtual design, the prospective study's participants ranged in age from about 18 to 89 years and lived across 20 to 30 United States geographic areas. In the prospective study, cohorts were assigned on the basis of participant-reported clinical history obtained from a screening survey and a study questionnaire. Exposed participants were defined as having been in contact with someone with a PCR-confirmed or clinician-diagnosed COVID-19 case within 2 weeks of study entry. Mobile phlebotomists in the prospective study collected whole blood, serum and a nasopharyngeal or oropharyngeal swab from every participant. Additional blood draws and questionnaires over an approximately two-month period could optionally be provided by prospective study participants. Before DNA extraction, blood samples from the prospective study were shipped at room temperature or frozen. TCRbeta CDR3 regions were amplified from genomic DNA using the immunoSEQ Assay, a bias-controlled multiplex PCR. The paper's processing steps were these. Nucleated cell counts per sample were estimated from amplification of reference gene primers within the assay. To quantify the absolute abundance of each unique TCRbeta CDR3 rearrangement, sequence reads were collapsed and filtered. For each sample, productive Simpson clonality was calculated by taking the square root of Simpson's diversity index across productive rearrangements. TCRdb holds this immuneACCESS table with in-frame rearrangements only. Some clones are missing; in checked studies, unresolved V genes explain under half, and the rest has no known cause. V and J calls and clone size are those listed in that table; D and trimming were worked out from the DNA. The sample contains 350,000 to 400,000 clones, about nine tenths of them found a single time. The top ten clones comprise about 0.78% of the sample.

Comment on this clone: The specificity of this receptor is unknown. Per-base qualities were not stored, and no clone one base away is much larger.

The sequence derives from a woman in her thirties or forties who had been exposed to COVID-19. Material for sequencing was PBMCs or T cells enriched from blood (not recorded which).

For the CDR3, the sequence is CATSLGTSGPNEQFF. The sequence in DNA is TGTGCCACCAGCCTTGGGACTAGCGGGCCCAATGAGCAGTTCTTC. The chain employs TRBV24-1 and TRBJ2-1, and 12 junctional nucleotides match TRBD2. Per the germline V gene, KGHDR is the CDR1 and SFDVKD is the CDR2. The CDR3, cysteine through phenylalanine, is 15 amino acids long. The entry retains the CDR3 DNA only, 45 bases that are in frame from base 1. V is trimmed back by 7 bases and J by 6 bases, and the junction contains 6 bases that no gene match accounts for.